This T cell receptor beta chain appears in the sequencing data of a study of T cell responses to AZD1222 COVID-19 vaccine. Trimming removed 1 base from V and 4 bases from J, with 10 bases in between. Germline loops: CDR1 SGHTA, CDR2 FQGNSA. The CDR3 totals 14 residues. Remarks on this clone: The same CDR3 also results from other DNA sequences found in this sample.

Measured with immunoSEQ multiplex PCR; TCRdb has only the in-frame clones, and not every one. The data hold some 80,000 clones, with about 84% observed a single time. Sequenced material: peripheral blood, taken on day 0 of AZD1222 vaccination. The sequence was obtained from an adult in good health. The chain links TRBV7-2 to TRBJ1-2, with TRBD1 as a possible D gene (5 bases). This CDR3 is CASSLGGQGYGYTF. In DNA, the CDR3 is TGTGCCAGCAGCTTAGGAGGCCAGGGCTATGGCTACACCTTC. Filled out from reference TRBV7-2 and TRBJ1-2, the complete variable domain reads GAGVSQSPSNKVTEKGKDVELRCDPISGHTALYWYRQSLGQGLEFLIYFQGNSAPDKSGLPSDRFSAERTGGSVSTLTIQRTQQEDSAVYLCASSLGGQGYGYTFGSGTRLTVV.